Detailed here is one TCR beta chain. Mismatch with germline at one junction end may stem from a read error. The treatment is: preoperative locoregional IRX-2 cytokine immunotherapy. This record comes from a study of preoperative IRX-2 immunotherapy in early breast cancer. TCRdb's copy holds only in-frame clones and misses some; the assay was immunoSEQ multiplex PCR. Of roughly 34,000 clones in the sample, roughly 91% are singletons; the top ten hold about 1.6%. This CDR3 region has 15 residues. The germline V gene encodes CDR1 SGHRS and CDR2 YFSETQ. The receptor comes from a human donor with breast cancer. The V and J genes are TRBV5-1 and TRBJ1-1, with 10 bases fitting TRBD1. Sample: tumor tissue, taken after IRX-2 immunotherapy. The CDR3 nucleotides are TGCGCCAACAGCTACCCGGGACAGGGGTCCACTGAAGCTTTCTTT. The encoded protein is CANSYPGQGSTEAFF.